Listed here are 19 T cell receptor beta chains from one sample, sequenced in a study of cytomegalovirus exposure and HLA in healthy donors. PCR used 60 Vbeta primers and 13 Jbeta primers. Sequenced by immunoSEQ multiplex PCR; TCRdb stores in-frame clones only, minus some. The data contain 120,000 to 150,000 clones, roughly 77% of them seen just once; the ten biggest clones take up roughly 2%. Sequencing input: PBMCs. These receptors were obtained from a man younger than 45 in good health and CMV-seronegative.

In this sample, this clone turned up a few times. J is TRBJ2-1 and V is TRBV5-5, with a possible D match to TRBD2 (5 bases). The CDR3 covers 15 residues. Germline V gene data show CDR1 as SGHKS and CDR2 as YYEKEE (reference sequence). V was trimmed by 3 bases and J by 6 bases, leaving 16 bases between them. The chain's CDR3 is CASSSLFTSLNEQFF. As DNA, the CDR3 is TGTGCCAGCAGCTCCCTCTTTACTAGTCTCAATGAGCAGTTCTTC.

V gene TRBV7-2 combines with J gene TRBJ2-7, with 11 bases identical to TRBD2. J gave up 3 bases and V 6 bases, and 4 bases lay outside the gene matches. The germline CDR1 and CDR2 sequences are SGHTA and FQGNSA. The CDR3 contains 14 residues. CDR3 bases: TGTGCCAGCAGTAAGACTAGCGGGGTCTACGAGCAGTACTTC. Its translation is CASSKTSGVYEQYF.

This clone has a single count. CDR3 residues: CASSGGTATHPYGYTF. The CDR3 DNA is TGTGCCAGCAGTGGCGGGACAGCTACTCACCCTTATGGCTACACCTTC. This chain links TRBV6-1 with TRBJ1-2; 7 positions agree with TRBD1. The CDR3 spans 16 residues. Germline V gives CDR1 MNHNS, CDR2 SASEGT. Trimming removed 4 bases from V and 5 bases from J; junction bases left unmatched: 13.

The gene calls are TRBV7-9 and TRBJ2-7; D unresolved. There are 12 residues in the CDR3. Germline V CDR1 and CDR2: SEHNR, FQNEAQ (reference sequence). V was clipped by 6 bases and J by 0 bases, with 6 bases between them. CDR3 bases: TGTGCCAGCAGTACAGTCTCCTACGAGCAGTACTTC. Translation: CASSTVSYEQYF.

The chain is built from TRBV5-1 and TRBJ2-7, with a weak D call TRBD1 (6 bases). The CDR3 is made up of 14 amino acids. The germline V and J ends were trimmed by 1 base and 2 bases, with 10 bases remaining between them. CDR1 and CDR2 from the germline V gene are SGHRS and YFSETQ. The CDR3 sequence is CASSLTGSTYEQYF. DNA for the CDR3: TGCGCCAGCAGCTTGACAGGGTCCACCTACGAGCAGTACTTC.

The J gene is TRBJ2-7, the V gene TRBV5-4, with D maybe TRBD1 (5 bases). Germline loops: CDR1 SGHNT, CDR2 YYREEE (reference sequence). V lost 3 bases and J 5 bases, leaving 12 bases between the germline ends. The CDR3 is made up of 13 amino acids. CDR3 sequence: CASSWQGRDEQYF. The CDR3, as DNA: TGTGCCAGCAGCTGGCAGGGTAGGGACGAGCAGTACTTC.

The V gene is TRBV28, the J gene TRBJ1-2, with TRBD1 as a possible D gene (6 bases). The germline V gene has CDR1 MDHEN and CDR2 SYDVKM. The CDR3 length is 13 residues. V was clipped by 7 bases and J by 4 bases, with 13 bases between them. The CDR3 sequence: CASKDSNPYGYTF. The DNA for the CDR3 is TGTGCCAGCAAGGACAGTAACCCCTATGGCTACACCTTC.

This clone was seen only once. The rearrangement links TRBV4-1 to TRBJ1-2; 7 bases agree with TRBD1. The germline gives CDR1 MGHRA, CDR2 YSYEKL. The CDR3 is 14 amino acids. V lost 4 bases and J lost 13; bases outside the gene matches: 15. This chain's CDR3 is CASSPKGDSGGFTF. The CDR3 DNA follows: TGCGCCAGCAGCCCCAAAGGGGACAGTGGGGGTTTCACCTTC.

The chain employs TRBV30 and TRBJ1-2; 7 bases are shared with TRBD1. V shed 3 bases, J shed 5 bases, and the junction held 6 bases outside the gene matches. CDR1 GTSNPN and CDR2 SVGIG come from the germline V gene (reference sequence). This CDR3 comprises 13 residues. This CDR3 reads CAWRKGQTYGYTF. The CDR3, as DNA: TGTGCCTGGAGGAAGGGACAGACTTATGGCTACACCTTC.

The V gene is TRBV4-1, the J gene TRBJ2-2; 10 nucleotides line up with TRBD1. V lost 1 base to trimming and J lost 5 bases; unmatched junction nucleotides: 16. The CDR3 is 20 amino acids. CDR1 is MGHRA and CDR2 is YSYEKL in the germline V gene. The CDR3 is CASSQAGTGATGVSTGELFF. The CDR3 DNA follows: TGCGCCAGCAGCCAAGCAGGGACAGGGGCGACGGGAGTAAGTACCGGGGAGCTGTTTTTT.

This chain connects TRBV6-6 to TRBJ2-2, with 7 bases identical to TRBD1. The CDR3 loop spans 13 amino acids. J gave up 8 bases and V 2 bases, and 2 bases lay outside the gene matches. Germline CDR1 is MNHNY and CDR2 is SVGAGI (reference sequence). CDR3 in amino acids: CASSYQDRGELFF. The CDR3 DNA reads TGTGCCAGCAGTTACCAGGACAGGGGGGAGCTGTTTTTT.

CDR3 DNA: TGCAGCGTTCACCCAGGGAGGGGAACTGAAGCTTTCTTT. It translates to CSVHPGRGTEAFF. The V and J genes are TRBV29-1 and TRBJ1-1, with TRBD1 as a possible D gene (5 bases). The CDR3 length is 13 residues. Germline V CDR1 and CDR2: SQVTM, ANQGSEA. The ends were cut back, 5 bases at V and 5 bases at J, with 15 bases in the middle.

V usage is TRBV7-8 and J usage is TRBJ2-7; 8 positions match TRBD2. This CDR3 contains 18 residues. Germline CDR1 SGHVS, CDR2 FQNEAQ. Trimming at V came to 0 bases and at J to 2 bases, leaving 12 bases not matched to a gene. The CDR3: CASSLAHDAGGPPYEQYF. The CDR3 bases are TGTGCCAGCAGCTTAGCCCACGACGCGGGGGGACCTCCCTACGAGCAGTACTTC. Full variable domain (rest looked up from reference TRBV7-8 and TRBJ2-7): GAGVSQSPRYKVAKRGQDVALRCDPISGHVSLFWYQQALGQGPEFLTYFQNEAQLDKSGLPSDRFFAERPEGSVSTLKIQRTQQEDSAVYLCASSLAHDAGGPPYEQYFGPGTRLTVT.

The V and J genes are TRBV6-1 and TRBJ2-5; D possibly corresponds to TRBD2 (5 bases). With 6 bases removed from V and 1 base from J, the gap between germline ends came to 12 bases. This CDR3 contains 14 residues. CDR1 MNHNS and CDR2 SASEGT come from the germline V gene. This CDR3 is CASRVGGTQETQYF. As DNA, the CDR3 is TGTGCCAGCAGGGTCGGAGGAACCCAAGAGACCCAGTACTTC.

The rearrangement uses TRBV5-1 and TRBJ1-1, with 9 bases matching TRBD1. The CDR3 has 13 residues. From germline, CDR1 is SGHRS and CDR2 YFSETQ. After removal of 3 bases from V and 5 bases from J, the junction contained 2 bases not matched to a gene. The CDR3: CASSSGQGTEAFF. The CDR3, as DNA: TGCGCCAGCAGCTCCGGACAGGGGACTGAAGCTTTCTTT.

The chain combines TRBV28 with TRBJ1-1; D unclear. Germline V gives CDR1 MDHEN, CDR2 SYDVKM. This CDR3 has 14 amino acids. Trimming cost V 6 bases and J 0 bases, with 11 bases left between them. CDR3 nucleotides: TGTGCCAGCAGCTCCCCTATTATGAACACTGAAGCTTTCTTT. Its protein product is CASSSPIMNTEAFF.

The V and J genes are TRBV7-9 and TRBJ2-2, with 10 bases aligning to TRBD1. This CDR3 comprises 14 residues. Unmatched junction bases numbered 4, after V lost 6 bases and J lost 6 bases. From germline, CDR1 is SEHNR and CDR2 FQNEAQ (reference sequence). CDR3 in amino acids: CASSSDRGPGELFF. In DNA form, the CDR3 reads TGTGCCAGCAGTTCCGACAGGGGGCCCGGGGAGCTGTTTTTT.

This clone was detected a few times. The V and J genes are TRBV7-9 and TRBJ2-7, with 13 bases matching TRBD2. The length of the CDR3 is 19 residues. Germline V gives CDR1 SEHNR, CDR2 FQNEAQ (reference sequence). The J segment lost 6 bases and the V segment lost 2 bases, leaving 16 bases of the junction unmatched. The CDR3 here is CASSLKVGLGLAGPFEQYF. In DNA form, the CDR3 reads TGTGCCAGCAGCTTAAAGGTGGGGCTGGGACTAGCGGGACCCTTCGAGCAGTACTTC.

The rearrangement uses TRBV5-4 and TRBJ1-1; D gene ambiguous. Trimming left V 1 base short and J 3 bases short, with 13 bases between. The CDR3 has 15 amino acids. CDR1 is SGHNT, CDR2 YYREEE, per germline (reference sequence). CDR3 in DNA: TGTGCCAGCAGCTTGAACTCACCACGAGACACTGAAGCTTTCTTT. Protein sequence: CASSLNSPRDTEAFF.